The subject of this entry is one T cell receptor beta chain. These data come from a study of T cells in Graves' hyperthyroidism and ophthalmopathy. RNA transcripts yielded amplified TCR beta CDR3 regions. Researchers ran a first-round RT-PCR on the TCR CDR3 using the HTBI primer set. TCRdb analysed the multiplex PCR reads with MiXCR anew, one entry per CDR3 protein. This table holds a few hundred thousand distinct CDR3 sequences, 40% to 55% found once. Germline V gene data show CDR1 as DFQATT and CDR2 as SNEGSKA (reference sequence). The trim removed 0 bases at V and 3 bases at J, leaving 4 bases unmatched. The length of the CDR3 is 15 residues.

This sequence originates from a woman aged 18-30 years with Graves' hyperthyroidism. Sequences were obtained from peripheral blood or thyroid tissue (not recorded which). J is TRBJ1-4 and V is TRBV20-1; 7 bases are a match to TRBD1. CDR3 coding DNA: TGCAGTGCTAGAGAAGGGACAGCAGCTAATGAAAAACTGTTTTTT. This encodes CSAREGTAANEKLFF.